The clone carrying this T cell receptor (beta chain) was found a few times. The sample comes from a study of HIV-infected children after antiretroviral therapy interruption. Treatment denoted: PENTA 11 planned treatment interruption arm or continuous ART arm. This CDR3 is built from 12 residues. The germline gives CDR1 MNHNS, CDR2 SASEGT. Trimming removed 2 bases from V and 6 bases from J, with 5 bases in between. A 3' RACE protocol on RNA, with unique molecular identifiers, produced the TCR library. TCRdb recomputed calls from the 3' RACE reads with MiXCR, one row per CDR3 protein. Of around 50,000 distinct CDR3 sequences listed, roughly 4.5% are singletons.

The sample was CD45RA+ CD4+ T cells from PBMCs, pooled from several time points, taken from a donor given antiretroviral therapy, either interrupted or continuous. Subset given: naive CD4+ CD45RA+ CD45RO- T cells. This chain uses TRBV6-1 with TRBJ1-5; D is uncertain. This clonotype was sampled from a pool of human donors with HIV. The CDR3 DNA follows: TGTGCCAGCAGTGAATCGGGTCAGCCCCAGCATTTT. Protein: CASSESGQPQHF.